These 32 T cell receptor beta chains were sequenced from one sample in a study of spatial heterogeneity in lung cancer. Time point indicated: sample taken at primary tumor resection. Their antigens remain unidentified. One entry per CDR3 protein, called by TCRdb with MiXCR from the 5' RACE reads. The sample lists fewer than 2,000 distinct CDR3 sequences, approximately 9.8% seen once, with around 40% in the top ten. Findings and limits, study-wide: Expanded intratumoral alpha and beta TCR counts tracked tumor mutation counts.

The sample in question was lung tumor tissue, obtained at surgery. The origin of the receptors is a female donor with early-stage non-small cell lung cancer.

By sample share, this clonotype is medium-sized. This chain uses TRBV6-5 with TRBJ2-2; D unresolved. Germline V gives CDR1 MNHEY, CDR2 SVGAGI. The CDR3 loop spans 15 amino acids. The V and J ends lost 4 bases and 2 bases respectively, with 11 bases between them. CDR3 DNA sequence: TGTGCCAGCAGTTTAGGCACCTTCAACACCGGGGAGCTGTTTTTT. This encodes CASSLGTFNTGELFF.

This clonotype is medium-sized in the sample. The CDR3 ends on some other residue instead of the conserved phenylalanine or tryptophan, so this is likely a read error. Because the CDR3's place on the DNA is in doubt, the DNA is left out and the CDR3 is given as listed by TCRdb. The chain employs TRBV6-2 or TRBV6-3 and TRBJ2-7; whether TRBD2, the table's D call, matches the DNA was not checked. CDR1 is MNHEY, CDR2 SVGEGT, per germline. The CDR3 is 12 amino acids in total, end residues counted. The CDR3 reads CASSSYRDGALL.

In this sample, this clonotype turned up many times. The chain combines TRBV14 with TRBJ2-4; a possible D gene is TRBD2 (6 bases). Trimming shortened V by 1 base and J by 6 bases, and 10 bases separated the two germline ends. Germline-derived CDR1 and CDR2 are SGHDN and FVKESK. The length of the CDR3 is 14 residues. In DNA form, the CDR3 reads TGTGCCAGCAGCCAAGGGCTAGCGAGAAACATTCAGTACTTC. Translating gives CASSQGLARNIQYF.

J is TRBJ2-3 and V is TRBV20-1; unclear D gene. The CDR3 length is 12 residues. CDR1 is DFQATT, CDR2 SNEGSKA, per germline (reference sequence). Trimming took off 3 bases at V and 0 bases at J, with 4 bases between the two ends. The CDR3 spells CSASGSTDTQYF. Written as DNA, the CDR3 is TGCAGTGCTAGCGGGAGCACAGATACGCAGTATTTT.

This clonotype is medium-sized. This chain uses TRBV5-5 with TRBJ2-3; D unresolved. V was clipped by 0 bases and J by 0 bases, with 11 bases between them. This CDR3 is built from 16 residues. Germline CDR1 SGHKS, CDR2 YYEKEE (reference sequence). CDR3 amino acids: CASSLVGSASTDTQYF. Here the CDR3 DNA reads TGTGCCAGCAGCTTGGTTGGTTCAGCTAGCACAGATACGCAGTATTTT. Together with reference TRBV5-5 and TRBJ2-3, the CDR3 gives the full variable domain: DAGVTQSPTHLIKTRGQQVTLRCSPISGHKSVSWYQQVLGQGPQFIFQYYEKEERGRGNFPDRFSARQFPNYSSELNVNALLLGDSALYLCASSLVGSASTDTQYFGPGTRLTVL.

V and J are TRBV6-5 and TRBJ2-1; D gene uncertain. The germline V gene has CDR1 MNHEY and CDR2 SVGAGI. The CDR3 loop spans 13 amino acids. Trimming shortened V by 11 bases and J by 2 bases, and 13 bases separated the two germline ends. For the CDR3, the DNA is TGTGCCTCCACGGCTGGCCCCTACAATGAGCAGTTCTTC. Protein sequence: CASTAGPYNEQFF.

The chain uses TRBV19 and TRBJ2-7; tentative D call: TRBD1 (6 bases). Germline CDR1 reads LNHDA; CDR2 reads SQIVND (reference sequence). The CDR3 has 14 amino acids. Trimming removed 7 bases from V and 2 bases from J, with 15 bases in between. CDR3 coding DNA: TGTGCCAGTAAGGAACAGGGATGGACCTACGAGCAGTACTTC. It codes for CASKEQGWTYEQYF.

The chain employs TRBV7-8 and TRBJ2-1, with 9 nucleotides matching TRBD2. The CDR3 runs 15 residues. The trim removed 5 bases at V and 10 bases at J, leaving 12 bases unmatched. The germline V gene encodes CDR1 SGHVS and CDR2 FQNEAQ. The DNA for the CDR3 is TGTGCCAGCAGCGCCGACTTGGCGGGGGGGCGGGAGCAGTTCTTC. Protein: CASSADLAGGREQFF.

This clonotype is termed medium-sized (0.01 to 0.1%). The chain couples TRBV10-3 to TRBJ1-1; the D gene is possibly TRBD1 (5 bases). The germline gives CDR1 ENHRY, CDR2 SYGVKD. V dropped 6 bases and J dropped 1 base, with 6 bases sitting between them. The CDR3 is 12 residues long. CDR3 DNA sequence: TGTGCCATCAGCGGACAGAACACTGAAGCTTTCTTT. This gives the protein CAISGQNTEAFF.

This clonotype was seen many times. V and J are TRBV30 and TRBJ2-1, with a tentative D call TRBD1 (5 bases). V was clipped by 5 bases and J by 6 bases, with 8 bases between them. This CDR3 has 11 residues. CDR1 is GTSNPN, CDR2 SVGIG, per germline (reference sequence). This CDR3 reads CAWRQLNEQFF. As DNA, the CDR3 is TGTGCCTGGCGACAGCTCAATGAGCAGTTCTTC.

By share of the sample, this clonotype is medium-sized. This chain joins TRBV7-2 and TRBJ2-3, with 7 bases identical to TRBD2. Germline values: CDR1 SGHTA, CDR2 FQGNSA. The CDR3 is 17 residues long. V shed 2 bases, J shed 10 bases, and the junction held 18 bases outside the gene matches. For the CDR3, the DNA is TGTGCCAGCAGCTTAAGAAGGCAGCGGGAATCCCCTATGGCGCAGTATTTT. This sequence encodes CASSLRRQRESPMAQYF.

The V gene is TRBV4-1, the J gene TRBJ1-1; TRBD1 agrees at 7 bases. This CDR3 is built from 14 residues. Germline V CDR1 and CDR2: MGHRA, YSYEKL. The J segment lost 5 bases and the V segment lost 0 bases, leaving 3 bases of the junction unmatched. The CDR3 spells CASSQEQGWTEAFF. The CDR3 DNA sequence: TGCGCCAGCAGCCAAGAACAGGGGTGGACTGAAGCTTTCTTT.

Sample share makes this clonotype medium-sized. The chain couples TRBV15 to TRBJ2-1; 12 bases match TRBD2. This CDR3 is 15 amino acids long. V trimming: 3 bases; J trimming: 7 bases; junction bases outside the gene matches: 4. Germline-derived CDR1 and CDR2 are LNHNV and YYDKDF (reference sequence). DNA for the CDR3: TGTGCCACCAGCAGGTTCGGACTAGCGGGGAATGAGCAGTTCTTC. It yields the protein CATSRFGLAGNEQFF.

This clonotype was counted between two and nine times. The V gene is TRBV20-1, the J gene TRBJ1-1, with a weak D call TRBD1 (6 bases). Germline V gives CDR1 DFQATT, CDR2 SNEGSKA (reference sequence). The CDR3 runs to 14 residues. V was shortened by 2 bases and J by 0 bases, with 10 bases between the two germline ends. The CDR3 loop reads CSARRGQMNTEAFF. Written as DNA, the CDR3 is TGCAGTGCTAGACGGGGGCAGATGAACACTGAAGCTTTCTTT.

In its sample, this clonotype ranks as medium-sized. This chain connects TRBV20-1 to TRBJ2-5; 11 positions match TRBD2. Trimming took 6 bases from V and 5 from J; bases not matched to a gene: 5. CDR3 length: 13 residues. The germline gives CDR1 DFQATT, CDR2 SNEGSKA (reference sequence). The CDR3: CSAEGLAGETQYF. The CDR3 nucleotides are TGCAGTGCCGAAGGACTAGCGGGCGAGACCCAGTACTTC.

This clonotype has only a few counts. The CDR3 nucleotides are TGCAGTGCTAGAGAGGGCACAGGGGCATACAATGAGCAGTTCTTC. This gives the protein CSAREGTGAYNEQFF. The chain carries TRBV20-1 and TRBJ2-1; 7 bases agree with TRBD1. With V trimmed by 0 bases and J by 4 bases, 6 bases remained unmatched. Per the germline V gene, CDR1 is DFQATT and CDR2 is SNEGSKA (reference sequence). The CDR3 is 15 residues long.

This clonotype turned up a few times. CDR3 residues: CASSRRGVYEQYF. Written as DNA, the CDR3 is TGTGCCAGCAGTCGCCGGGGCGTTTACGAGCAGTACTTC. The rearrangement joins TRBV6-5 to TRBJ2-7, with D perhaps TRBD1 or TRBD2 (5 bases each). Germline V CDR1 and CDR2: MNHEY, SVGAGI. The V gene lost 5 bases and the J gene lost 4 bases, with 12 bases spanning the gap. The length of the CDR3 is 13 residues.

This clonotype is termed medium-sized. The chain recombines TRBV3-1 with TRBJ2-5; TRBD2 matches 13 bases. CDR1 is LGHDT and CDR2 is YNNKEL in the germline V gene (reference sequence). J was trimmed by 4 bases and V by 0 bases; bases with no gene match: 5. The CDR3 spans 17 residues. The CDR3 loop is CASSQETSGGRLETQYF. Here the CDR3 DNA reads TGTGCCAGCAGCCAAGAGACTAGCGGGGGGAGACTAGAGACCCAGTACTTC.

This clonotype counts as large (0.1 to 1%). This chain connects TRBV7-2 to TRBJ1-3; the D is unclear. Germline lookup yields CDR1 SGHTA and CDR2 FQGNSA. The CDR3 has 11 residues. V was trimmed by 4 bases and J by 5 bases, leaving 3 bases between them. The CDR3 here is CASSSRNTIYF. In DNA form, the CDR3 reads TGTGCCAGCAGCTCCCGAAACACCATATATTTT. The full variable domain, completed using reference TRBV7-2 and TRBJ1-3, is GAGVSQSPSNKVTEKGKDVELRCDPISGHTALYWYRQSLGQGLEFLIYFQGNSAPDKSGLPSDRFSAERTGGSVSTLTIQRTQQEDSAVYLCASSSRNTIYFGEGSWLTVV.

The table lists this clonotype with many counts. It is likely a read error, because the conserved phenylalanine at the end of the CDR3 is missing. The limits of the CDR3 on the DNA are not certain, so only TCRdb's listed CDR3 is given. The rearrangement joins TRBV7-2 to TRBJ2-7; the tabulated D call, TRBD2, remains unverified against the DNA. Germline V gene data show CDR1 as SGHTA and CDR2 as FQGNSA. With termini counted, the CDR3 has 13 amino acids. CDR3 sequence: CASSLVTSGRPSL.

Relative to its sample, this clonotype is medium-sized (0.01 to 0.1%). The chain employs TRBV29-1 and TRBJ2-1, with D possibly matching TRBD1 (6 bases). Deletions cut 6 bases from V and 8 bases from J, with 17 bases between. The CDR3 has 13 amino acids. From germline, CDR1 is SQVTM and CDR2 ANQGSEA. CDR3 nucleotide sequence: TGCAGCGTCGCACAGGGTTCCGGCTATGAGCAGTTCTTC. Its protein product is CSVAQGSGYEQFF.

This clonotype is large by share. This chain uses TRBV20-1 with TRBJ2-3; 8 positions agree with TRBD2. The V gene's germline CDR1 is DFQATT and CDR2 SNEGSKA (reference sequence). V shed 6 bases and J 4 bases; nucleotides not matched to a gene: 9. The CDR3 is 14 residues long. CDR3 coding DNA: TGCAGTGCCAGCCCAGCGGGAGCCCCAGATACGCAGTATTTT. Its protein is CSASPAGAPDTQYF.

This clonotype was detected ten times or more. This CDR3 reads CASSSLGLGGWVQETQYF. In nucleotides, the CDR3 is TGTGCCAGCAGTTCTCTAGGACTAGGCGGCTGGGTTCAAGAGACCCAGTACTTC. The V call is TRBV28, the J call TRBJ2-5, with 7 bases fitting TRBD2. Germline lookup yields CDR1 MDHEN and CDR2 SYDVKM. The CDR3 has 18 amino acids. The ends lost 4 bases at V and 2 bases at J; junction bases unmatched: 16.

This clonotype came up a few times. This chain links TRBV7-2 with TRBJ2-7; 9 nucleotides align to TRBD2. CDR3 length: 15 amino acids. The junction had 12 bases not matched to a gene; V was cut back by 5 bases and J by 7 bases. CDR1 is SGHTA, CDR2 FQGNSA, per germline. CDR3 protein: CASSRGASGTREQYF. The CDR3 coding sequence is TGTGCCAGCAGCAGAGGCGCTAGCGGGACTAGGGAGCAGTACTTC.

In this sample, this clonotype is medium-sized (0.01 to 0.1%). J is TRBJ2-7 and V is TRBV7-2; 9 bases line up with TRBD1. The CDR3 totals 14 residues. The germline CDR1 and CDR2 sequences are SGHTA and FQGNSA. V gave up 3 bases and J gave up 2 bases; unmatched junction bases: 2. The CDR3 DNA reads TGTGCCAGCAGCTTGGACAGGGGCCCCTACGAGCAGTACTTC. Protein sequence: CASSLDRGPYEQYF. The whole variable domain, remainder taken from reference TRBV7-2 and TRBJ2-7, is GAGVSQSPSNKVTEKGKDVELRCDPISGHTALYWYRQSLGQGLEFLIYFQGNSAPDKSGLPSDRFSAERTGGSVSTLTIQRTQQEDSAVYLCASSLDRGPYEQYFGPGTRLTVT.

Sample share makes this clonotype medium-sized. The CDR3 loop reads CASSSPLAVSYNEQFF. DNA of the CDR3: TGTGCCAGCAGTTCCCCTCTAGCGGTCTCCTACAATGAGCAGTTCTTC. V is TRBV27 and J is TRBJ2-1, with 7 positions matching TRBD2. With V trimmed by 4 bases and J by 0 bases, 6 bases remained unmatched. Germline V gene sequence: CDR1 MNHEY, CDR2 SMNVEV (reference sequence). The CDR3 has 16 residues.

This clonotype is medium-sized in the sample. The chain has TRBV10-3 and TRBJ2-3; possible D gene TRBD1, 6 bases. The CDR3 runs 14 residues. The germline V gene has CDR1 ENHRY and CDR2 SYGVKD. V lost 4 bases to trimming and J lost 2 bases, with 10 bases between them. This CDR3 reads CAISGRGSTDTQYF. The CDR3 DNA reads TGTGCCATCAGTGGAAGGGGGTCCACAGATACGCAGTATTTT.

Relative to its sample, this clonotype is large. V is TRBV20-1 and J is TRBJ2-7, with 12 bases identical to TRBD1. Per germline, CDR1 DFQATT and CDR2 SNEGSKA (reference sequence). V was clipped by 6 bases and J by 5 bases; unmatched bases: 8. There are 14 residues in the CDR3. The CDR3 spells CSASARDRGHEQYF. CDR3 DNA: TGCAGTGCATCCGCCCGGGACAGGGGGCACGAGCAGTACTTC.

CDR3 residues: CASSFKGAGTEAFF. As DNA, the CDR3 is TGTGCCAGCAGCTTTAAGGGAGCCGGAACTGAAGCTTTCTTT. The chain joins TRBV7-2 to TRBJ1-1; no firm D call. Per the germline V gene, CDR1 is SGHTA and CDR2 is FQGNSA. The V gene lost 3 bases and the J gene lost 5 bases, with 13 bases spanning the gap. CDR3 length: 14 amino acids.

This clonotype is judged medium-sized. The chain has TRBV5-4 and TRBJ2-5; possibly TRBD1 or TRBD2 for D (5 bases each). The germline V and J ends were trimmed by 4 bases and 6 bases, with 13 bases remaining between them. The CDR3 contains 13 residues. Germline assignment: CDR1 SGHNT and CDR2 YYREEE (reference sequence). This CDR3 is CASSANRDQTQYF. The DNA for the CDR3 is TGTGCCAGCAGCGCGAATAGGGACCAGACCCAGTACTTC.

The gene calls are TRBV12-3 or TRBV12-4 and TRBJ2-2; TRBD1 matches 8 bases. CDR3 size: 16 residues. V lost 0 bases and J lost 1; bases outside the gene matches: 1. This chain's CDR3 is CASSLAGQVNTGELFF. The CDR3 DNA reads TGTGCCAGCAGTTTAGCGGGACAGGTGAACACCGGGGAGCTGTTTTTT.

J is TRBJ1-1 and V is TRBV20-1, with D perhaps TRBD1 (5 bases). The CDR3 is 13 amino acids. Germline V CDR1 and CDR2: DFQATT, SNEGSKA (reference sequence). Trimming took 2 bases from V and 5 from J, leaving 12 bases between them. Here the CDR3 DNA reads TGCAGTGCTAGACAGGGCGAAACAACTGAAGCTTTCTTT. Amino acids: CSARQGETTEAFF.